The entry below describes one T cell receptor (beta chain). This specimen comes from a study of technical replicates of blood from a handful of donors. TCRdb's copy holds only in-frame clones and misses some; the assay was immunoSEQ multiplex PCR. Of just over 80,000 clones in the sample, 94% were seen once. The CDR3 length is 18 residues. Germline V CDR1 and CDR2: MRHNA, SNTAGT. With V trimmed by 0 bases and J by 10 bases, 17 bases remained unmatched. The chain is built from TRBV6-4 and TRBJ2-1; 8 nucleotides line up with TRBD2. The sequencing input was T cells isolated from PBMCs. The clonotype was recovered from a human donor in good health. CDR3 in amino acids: CASSDSRGGLEGSGEQFF. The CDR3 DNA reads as TGTGCCAGCAGTGACTCAAGGGGGGGACTAGAAGGATCGGGCGAGCAGTTCTTC.